Following are 17 T cell receptor beta chains from one sample sequenced in a study of cytomegalovirus exposure and HLA in healthy donors. 60 Vbeta and 13 Jbeta primers were used in PCR. TCRdb keeps only in-frame clones here, not all; method: immunoSEQ multiplex PCR. The data contain some 200,000 clones, roughly four fifths of them singletons. Input material: PBMCs. The receptor source for this set is a woman in her thirties or forties in good health and CMV-seronegative.

The chain has TRBV19 and TRBJ1-5, with 9 positions matching TRBD1. V was pared by 5 bases and J by 0 bases, with 8 bases of the junction left unmatched. The CDR3 extends over 17 amino acids. CDR1 LNHDA and CDR2 SQIVND come from the germline V gene (reference sequence). DNA of the CDR3: TGTGCCAGTAGTGTACAGGGACAGGGAAATAGCAATCAGCCCCAGCATTTT. It codes for CASSVQGQGNSNQPQHF. Based on the CDR3 plus reference TRBV19 and TRBJ1-5, the full variable domain is DGGITQSPKYLFRKEGQNVTLSCEQNLNHDAMYWYRQDPGQGLRLIYYSQIVNDFQKGDIAEGYSVSREKKESFPLTVTSAQKNPTAFYLCASSVQGQGNSNQPQHFGDGTRLSIL.

This clone was recorded only once. This chain uses TRBV18 with TRBJ1-1; D is ambiguous. V lost 3 bases and J lost 1, with 15 bases in between. The CDR3 spans 16 residues. Germline loops: CDR1 KGHSH, CDR2 LQKENI. The CDR3 spells CASSPRFFVENTEAFF. In nucleotides, the CDR3 is TGTGCCAGCTCACCGAGATTTTTCGTTGAGAACACTGAAGCTTTCTTT.

This chain connects TRBV6-5 to TRBJ2-7; 12 bases are shared with TRBD2. The end of the DNA is better explained by TRBJ2-5, so the J call may be wrong. Germline V gene data show CDR1 as MNHEY and CDR2 as SVGAGI. The CDR3 length is 13 residues. CDR3 protein: CASGLAGQETQYF. CDR3 DNA: TGTGCCAGCGGACTAGCGGGACAAGAGACCCAGTACTTC.

The chain uses TRBV5-1 and TRBJ1-4, with 11 nucleotides matching TRBD1. Trimming removed 0 bases from V and 7 bases from J; junction bases left unmatched: 5. The CDR3 runs 16 residues. Germline V lookup: CDR1 SGHRS, CDR2 YFSETQ. CDR3 loop: CASSLGAGTGGEKLFF. The CDR3 nucleotides read TGCGCCAGCAGCTTGGGTGCCGGGACAGGGGGTGAAAAACTGTTTTTT. The full variable domain, its missing parts supplied by reference TRBV5-1 and TRBJ1-4, is KAGVTQTPRYLIKTRGQQVTLSCSPISGHRSVSWYQQTPGQGLQFLFEYFSETQRNKGNFPGRFSGRQFSNSRSEMNVSTLELGDSALYLCASSLGAGTGGEKLFFGSGTQLSVL.

This clone occurred a few times. The chain is built from TRBV11-1 and TRBJ2-5; possibly TRBD2 for D (5 bases). The CDR3 totals 14 residues. CDR1 is SGHAT and CDR2 is FQDESV in the germline V gene (reference sequence). V was clipped by 5 bases and J by 2 bases, with 12 bases between them. In nucleotides, the CDR3 is TGTGCCAGCAGCCGGAGGACCCCTCAAGAGACCCAGTACTTC. This gives the protein CASSRRTPQETQYF.

The rearrangement uses TRBV13 and TRBJ2-7; 8 positions match TRBD1. CDR1 is PRHDT, CDR2 FYEKMQ, per germline (reference sequence). V lost 5 bases to trimming and J lost 3 bases; unmatched junction nucleotides: 12. The CDR3 has 16 residues. The CDR3 loop is CASSPLGQGARYEQYF. As DNA, the CDR3 is TGTGCCAGCAGCCCTCTTGGGCAGGGGGCGCGCTACGAGCAGTACTTC. The whole variable domain, filled in from reference TRBV13 and TRBJ2-7, reads AAGVIQSPRHLIKEKRETATLKCYPIPRHDTVYWYQQGPGQDPQFLISFYEKMQSDKGSIPDRFSAQQFSDYHSELNMSSLELGDSALYFCASSPLGQGARYEQYFGPGTRLTVT.

The J gene is TRBJ2-3, the V gene TRBV2; 9 bases fit TRBD1. Germline trimming cut 2 bases from V and 2 bases from J; bases unmatched to any gene: 20. Germline loops: CDR1 SNHLY, CDR2 FYNNEI. This CDR3 is 21 amino acids long. For the CDR3, the DNA is TGTGCCAGCAGTGAACCACGGCGGACAGGGGCAGAGGAGGCACTCACAGATACGCAGTATTTT. It translates to CASSEPRRTGAEEALTDTQYF.

This chain connects TRBV6-1 to TRBJ2-2; 14 bases match TRBD2. This CDR3 region has 15 residues. V lost 6 bases, J lost 6 bases, and 3 bases stayed unmatched. Germline V gene data show CDR1 as MNHNS and CDR2 as SASEGT. CDR3 nucleotides: TGTGCCAGCAGCTGGACTAGCGGGAGGTCCGGGGAGCTGTTTTTT. Translation: CASSWTSGRSGELFF.

Comment on this clone: Compared with germline, one end of the junction differs, possibly owing to a read error. The rearrangement links TRBV9 to TRBJ2-5; 10 nucleotides match TRBD2. The CDR3 runs to 16 residues. The germline CDR1 and CDR2 sequences are SGDLS and YYNGEE. In DNA form, the CDR3 reads TGTGCCAGCAGCGTACAGGGACTAGCGAATCAAGAGGCCCAGTACTTC. As protein: CASSVQGLANQEAQYF.

The chain carries TRBV5-4 and TRBJ2-2; 11 bases fit TRBD2. With V trimmed by 2 bases and J by 3 bases, 3 bases remained unmatched. The CDR3 totals 16 residues. Germline-derived CDR1 and CDR2 are SGHNT and YYREEE (reference sequence). The CDR3 DNA is TGTGCCAGCAGCTTCGGGACTAGCGGTTACACCGGGGAGCTGTTTTTT. This codes for CASSFGTSGYTGELFF.

V and J are TRBV15 and TRBJ2-5; perhaps TRBD1 as D (5 bases). The DNA end lines up better with TRBJ2-7; the J call may be wrong. CDR1 and CDR2 from the germline V gene are LNHNV and YYDKDF (reference sequence). CDR3 length: 14 amino acids. The CDR3 nucleotides are TGTGCCACCAGCAGAGCAAATATTGGGGCCGAGCAGTACTTC. Protein sequence: CATSRANIGAEQYF.

The chain has TRBV28 and TRBJ2-7; a weak D match, TRBD2 (5 bases). This CDR3 contains 15 residues. V was pared by 6 bases and J by 4 bases, with 19 bases between. Germline CDR1 is MDHEN and CDR2 is SYDVKM. DNA for the CDR3: TGTGCCAGCAGCTTCGAGACGGCGGGCCGGTACGAGCAGTACTTC. Protein sequence: CASSFETAGRYEQYF.

The J gene is TRBJ2-7, the V gene TRBV27; possible D gene TRBD2, 5 bases. V was clipped by 2 bases and J by 7 bases, with 12 bases between them. The CDR3 is made up of 13 amino acids. Germline V lookup: CDR1 MNHEY, CDR2 SMNVEV (reference sequence). The CDR3 bases are TGTGCCAGCAGTTTAAATCCCTCGGGAGAGCAGTACTTC. Protein product: CASSLNPSGEQYF.

The V call is TRBV28, the J call TRBJ1-1, with TRBD1 matching 7 bases. Per germline, CDR1 MDHEN and CDR2 SYDVKM. The CDR3 sequence is 13 residues long. V lost 6 bases and J lost 6; bases outside the gene matches: 7. The CDR3 DNA reads TGTGCCAGCAGCTATCAGGGGGTTCCTGAAGCTTTCTTT. Its protein is CASSYQGVPEAFF.

This rearrangement joins TRBV15 to TRBJ2-1, with D possibly TRBD1 on 5 matching bases. This CDR3 spans 15 amino acids. Trimming left V 0 bases short and J 7 bases short, with 13 bases between. Germline assignment: CDR1 LNHNV and CDR2 YYDKDF (reference sequence). CDR3 nucleotide sequence: TGTGCCACCAGCAGAGACAGGGTCAAGGGGAATGAGCAGTTCTTC. It translates to CATSRDRVKGNEQFF.

V usage is TRBV4-2 and J usage is TRBJ2-1; 8 bases map to TRBD1. Losses at the gene ends were 4 bases for V and 0 bases for J; bases not matched to a gene: 5. The V gene's germline CDR1 is LGHNA and CDR2 YNFKEQ. The CDR3 runs to 16 residues. CDR3 DNA: TGTGCCAGCAGCCTTTGGACAGGGAGCTCCTACAATGAGCAGTTCTTC. Residues: CASSLWTGSSYNEQFF.

The chain joins TRBV27 to TRBJ1-5, with a weak D call TRBD1 (5 bases). V was cut by 5 bases and J by 0 bases, with 8 bases left in between. This CDR3 is 14 amino acids long. The germline V gene has CDR1 MNHEY and CDR2 SMNVEV (reference sequence). CDR3 DNA: TGTGCCAGCAGTAGACAGAATAGCAATCAGCCCCAGCATTTT. Translating gives CASSRQNSNQPQHF.